This TCR beta chain is drawn from a study of cytomegalovirus exposure and HLA in healthy donors. Findings and limits, study-wide: The dataset shows that most TCR sequences were rare, while some public TCRs occurred in many donors. In a later analysis, V- and J-gene trimming of beta chains associated with a DCLRE1C missense variant, replicated independently.

In the PCR, 60 Vbeta and 13 Jbeta primers were used. Sequenced by immunoSEQ multiplex PCR; TCRdb stores in-frame clones only, minus some. The repertoire consists of some 160,000 clones, with more than 80% occurring once and the leading ten covering roughly 4%. On this clone itself: Its target is unknown.

CDR3 length: 12 residues. The source material was PBMCs. The sequence came from a woman aged 40 to 55 in good health and CMV-seropositive. V gene TRBV1 combines with J gene TRBJ1-1; TRBD1 is the table's D call, not checked against the DNA. TRBV1 is a listed pseudogene. The CDR3 coding sequence is TGCACCAGCAGCCAAGGGGGCTCTGAAGCTTTCTTT. Its protein is CTSSQGGSEAFF.